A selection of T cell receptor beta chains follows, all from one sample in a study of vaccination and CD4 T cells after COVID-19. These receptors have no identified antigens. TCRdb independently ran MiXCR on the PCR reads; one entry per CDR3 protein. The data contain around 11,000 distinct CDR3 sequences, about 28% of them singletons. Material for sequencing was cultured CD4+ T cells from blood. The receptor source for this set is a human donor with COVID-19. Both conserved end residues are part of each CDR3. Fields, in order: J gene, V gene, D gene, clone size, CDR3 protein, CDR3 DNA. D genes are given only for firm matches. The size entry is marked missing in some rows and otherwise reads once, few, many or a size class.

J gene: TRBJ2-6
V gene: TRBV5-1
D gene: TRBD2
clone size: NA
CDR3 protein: CASSSGDYSGANVLTF
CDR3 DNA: TGCGCCAGCAGCTCGGGGGACTACTCTGGGGCCAACGTCCTGACTTTC

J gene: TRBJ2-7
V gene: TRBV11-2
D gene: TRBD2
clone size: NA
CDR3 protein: CAGSLTSGGAYEQYF
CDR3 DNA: TGTGCCGGCAGCTTAACTAGCGGGGGGGCCTACGAGCAGTACTTC

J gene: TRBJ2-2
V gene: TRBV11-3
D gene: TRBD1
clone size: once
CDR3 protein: CASSIRQGLNTGELFF
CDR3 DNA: TGTGCCAGCAGCATACGACAGGGGCTTAATACCGGGGAGCTGTTTTTT

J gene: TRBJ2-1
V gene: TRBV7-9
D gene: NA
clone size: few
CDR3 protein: CASSQGSNEQFF
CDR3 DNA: TGTGCCAGCAGCCAAGGATCCAATGAGCAGTTCTTC

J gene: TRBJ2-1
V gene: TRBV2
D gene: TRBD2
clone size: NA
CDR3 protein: CASSETRGGPNEQFF
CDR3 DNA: TGTGCCAGCAGTGAAACGCGGGGGGGCCCCAATGAGCAGTTCTTC

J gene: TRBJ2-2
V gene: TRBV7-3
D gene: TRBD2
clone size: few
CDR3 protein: CASSLGSGGLGGELFF
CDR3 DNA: TGTGCCAGCAGCTTAGGATCGGGGGGGCTTGGCGGGGAGCTGTTTTTT

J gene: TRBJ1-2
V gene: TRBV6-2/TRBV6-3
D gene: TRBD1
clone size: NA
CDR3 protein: CASSYTPGTGSLLDGYTF
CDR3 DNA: TGTGCCAGCAGTTACACCCCCGGGACAGGGAGCTTGCTGGATGGCTACACCTTC

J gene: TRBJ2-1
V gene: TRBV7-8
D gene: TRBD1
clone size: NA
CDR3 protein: CASSSPPGTGIKNEQFF
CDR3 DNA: TGTGCCAGCAGCTCCCCGCCCGGGACAGGGATTAAGAATGAGCAGTTCTTC

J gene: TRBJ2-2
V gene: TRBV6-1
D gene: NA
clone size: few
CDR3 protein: CASSRMKQNTGELFF
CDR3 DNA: TGTGCCAGCAGTAGGATGAAGCAGAACACCGGGGAGCTGTTTTTT

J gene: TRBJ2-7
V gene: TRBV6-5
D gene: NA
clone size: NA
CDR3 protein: CASSYSSFSEQYF
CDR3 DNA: TGTGCCAGCAGTTACTCGAGTTTTTCCGAGCAGTACTTC

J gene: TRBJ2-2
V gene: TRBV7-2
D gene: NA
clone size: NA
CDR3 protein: CASSVGRTGNGELFF
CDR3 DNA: TGTGCCAGCAGCGTGGGGAGGACTGGAAACGGGGAGCTGTTTTTT

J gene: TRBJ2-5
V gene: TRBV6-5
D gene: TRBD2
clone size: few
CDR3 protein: CASSYSSGGFQETQYF
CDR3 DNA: TGTGCCAGCAGTTATAGTTCGGGGGGGTTCCAAGAGACCCAGTACTTC

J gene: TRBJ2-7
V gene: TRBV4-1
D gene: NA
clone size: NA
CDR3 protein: CASQTSDSSSYEQYF
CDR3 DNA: TGCGCCAGCCAGACCTCGGACAGTAGCTCCTACGAGCAGTACTTC

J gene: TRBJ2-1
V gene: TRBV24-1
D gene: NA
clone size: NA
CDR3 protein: CATSDSRGNEQFF
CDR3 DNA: TGTGCCACCAGTGATTCCAGGGGCAATGAGCAGTTCTTC

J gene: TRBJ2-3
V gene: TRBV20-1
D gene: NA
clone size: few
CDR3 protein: CSASLGSTDTQYF
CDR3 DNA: TGCAGTGCTAGTTTGGGAAGCACAGATACGCAGTATTTT

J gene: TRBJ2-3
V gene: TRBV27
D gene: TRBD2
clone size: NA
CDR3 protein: CASSYLYGGLAGAPRTDTQYF
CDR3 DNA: TGTGCCAGCAGTTATTTATATGGGGGGCTAGCGGGGGCGCCCCGAACAGATACGCAGTATTTT

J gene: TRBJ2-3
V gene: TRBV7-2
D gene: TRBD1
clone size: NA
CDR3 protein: CASSLAGTALRSRYF
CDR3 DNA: TGTGCCAGCAGCTTAGCGGGGACAGCCCTTAGGAGCAGGTATTTT

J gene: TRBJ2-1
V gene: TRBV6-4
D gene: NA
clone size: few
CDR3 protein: CASSEAPGTEQFF
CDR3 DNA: TGTGCCAGCAGTGAGGCCCCAGGGACGGAGCAGTTCTTC

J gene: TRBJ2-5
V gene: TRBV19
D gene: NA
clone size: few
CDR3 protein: CASSIVWGGGETQYF
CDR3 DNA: TGTGCCAGTAGTATAGTATGGGGAGGGGGGGAGACCCAGTACTTC

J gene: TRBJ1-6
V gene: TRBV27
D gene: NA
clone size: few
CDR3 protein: CASKGSYNSPLHF
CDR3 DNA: TGTGCCAGCAAGGGTTCCTATAATTCACCCCTCCACTTT

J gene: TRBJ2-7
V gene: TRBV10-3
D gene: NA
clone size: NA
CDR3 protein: CAISEVGDEQYF
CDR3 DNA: TGTGCCATCAGTGAGGTCGGAGACGAGCAGTACTTC

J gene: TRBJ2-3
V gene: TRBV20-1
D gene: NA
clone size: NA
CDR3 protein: CSLRGLTDTQYF
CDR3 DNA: TGCAGCTTGCGGGGGCTCACAGATACGCAGTATTTT

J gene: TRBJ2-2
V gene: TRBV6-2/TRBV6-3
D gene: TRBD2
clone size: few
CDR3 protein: CASSYASGEFTGELFF
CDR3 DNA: TGTGCCAGCAGTTACGCTAGCGGGGAGTTCACCGGGGAGCTGTTTTTT

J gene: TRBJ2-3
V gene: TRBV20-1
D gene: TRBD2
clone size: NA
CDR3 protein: CSAINLAGGHGSGTDTQYF
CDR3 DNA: TGCAGTGCGATTAACCTAGCGGGGGGCCATGGCTCTGGAACAGATACGCAGTATTTT

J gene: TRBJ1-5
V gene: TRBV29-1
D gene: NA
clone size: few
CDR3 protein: CSVAGGDSWQPQHF
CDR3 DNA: TGCAGCGTTGCGGGGGGGGATTCTTGGCAGCCCCAGCATTTT

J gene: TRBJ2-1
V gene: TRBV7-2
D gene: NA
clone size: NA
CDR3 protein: CASSFMVNSDEQFF
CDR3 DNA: TGTGCCAGCAGCTTCATGGTCAACTCAGATGAGCAGTTCTTC

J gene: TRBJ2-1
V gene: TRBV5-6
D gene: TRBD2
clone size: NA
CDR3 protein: CASRSLGLADNEQFF
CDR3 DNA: TGTGCCAGCAGGTCCCTCGGACTAGCGGACAATGAGCAGTTCTTC

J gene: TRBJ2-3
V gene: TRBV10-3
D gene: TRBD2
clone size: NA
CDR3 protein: CAAGTSGGLSTDTQYF
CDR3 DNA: TGTGCCGCAGGGACTAGCGGGGGGCTTAGCACAGATACGCAGTATTTT

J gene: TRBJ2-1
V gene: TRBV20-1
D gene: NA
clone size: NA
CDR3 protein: CSARPGQYSYNEQFF
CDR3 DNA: TGCAGTGCTAGACCTGGACAGTACTCCTACAATGAGCAGTTCTTC

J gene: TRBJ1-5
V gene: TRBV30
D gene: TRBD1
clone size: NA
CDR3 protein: CAWIPGQGKPEPQHF
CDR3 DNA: TGTGCCTGGATACCGGGACAGGGGAAGCCAGAGCCCCAGCATTTT

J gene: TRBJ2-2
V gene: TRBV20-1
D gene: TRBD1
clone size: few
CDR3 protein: CSAEAGTGKSNTGELFF
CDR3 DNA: TGCAGTGCTGAGGCGGGGACAGGGAAGAGTAACACCGGGGAGCTGTTTTTT

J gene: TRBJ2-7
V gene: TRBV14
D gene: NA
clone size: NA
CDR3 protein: CASSPSFGSYEQYF
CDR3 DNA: TGTGCCAGCAGTCCGAGTTTTGGTTCCTACGAGCAGTACTTC

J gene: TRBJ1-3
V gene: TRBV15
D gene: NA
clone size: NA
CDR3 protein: CATSRDGTLSGNTIYF
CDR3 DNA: TGTGCCACCAGCAGAGATGGGACACTCTCTGGAAACACCATATATTTT

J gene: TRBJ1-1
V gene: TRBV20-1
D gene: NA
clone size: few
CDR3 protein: CSASPPRFGNTEAFF
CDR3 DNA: TGCAGTGCTAGTCCCCCTCGGTTTGGGAACACTGAAGCTTTCTTT

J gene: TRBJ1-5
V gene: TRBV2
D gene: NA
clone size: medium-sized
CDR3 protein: CASSEAAGGGGGPQHF
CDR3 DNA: TGTGCCAGCAGTGAAGCGGCTGGGGGCGGGGGGGGGCCCCAGCATTTT

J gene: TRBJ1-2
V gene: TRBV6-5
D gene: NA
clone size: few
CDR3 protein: CASSYAGDSGYTF
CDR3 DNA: TGTGCCAGCAGTTACGCAGGCGATTCTGGCTACACCTTC

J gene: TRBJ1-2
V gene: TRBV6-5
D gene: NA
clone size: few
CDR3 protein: CASSLEGGFNYGYTF
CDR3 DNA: TGTGCCAGCAGTTTAGAAGGGGGATTTAACTATGGCTACACCTTC

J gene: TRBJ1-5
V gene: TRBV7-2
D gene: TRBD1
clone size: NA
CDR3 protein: CASSLVGQANQPQHF
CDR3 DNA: TGTGCCAGCAGCTTAGTGGGACAGGCCAATCAGCCCCAGCATTTT

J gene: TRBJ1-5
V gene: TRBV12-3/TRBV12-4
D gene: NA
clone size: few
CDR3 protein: CASSSPTSGHKQPQHF
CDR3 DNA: TGTGCCAGCAGTTCACCAACCTCGGGACACAAACAGCCCCAGCATTTT

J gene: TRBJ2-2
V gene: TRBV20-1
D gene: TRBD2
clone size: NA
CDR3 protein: CSARASRLAVNTGELFF
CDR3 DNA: TGCAGTGCTAGAGCCTCCCGACTAGCGGTGAACACCGGGGAGCTGTTTTTT

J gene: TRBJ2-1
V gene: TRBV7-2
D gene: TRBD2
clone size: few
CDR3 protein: CASSQGLASYNEQFF
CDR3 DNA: TGTGCCAGCAGCCAGGGACTAGCTTCCTACAATGAGCAGTTCTTC

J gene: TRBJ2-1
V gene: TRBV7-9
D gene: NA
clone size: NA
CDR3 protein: CASSTTGGYGEQFF
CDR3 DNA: TGTGCCAGCAGCACGACAGGAGGTTATGGTGAGCAGTTCTTC

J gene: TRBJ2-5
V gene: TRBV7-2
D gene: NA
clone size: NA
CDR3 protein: CASSSDSKETQYF
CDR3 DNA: TGTGCCAGCAGCTCGGACAGTAAAGAGACCCAGTACTTC

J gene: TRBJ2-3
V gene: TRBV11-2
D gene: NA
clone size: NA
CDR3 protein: CASSSESGGPDTQYF
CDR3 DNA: TGTGCCAGCAGCTCCGAGTCGGGGGGCCCAGATACGCAGTATTTT

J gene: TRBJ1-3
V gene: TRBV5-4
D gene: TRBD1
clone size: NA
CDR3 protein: CASSDDRGPGNTIYF
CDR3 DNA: TGTGCCAGCAGCGATGACAGGGGGCCGGGAAACACCATATATTTT

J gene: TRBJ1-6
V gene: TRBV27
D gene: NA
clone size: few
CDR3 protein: CASSLSKNSMQPSSYNSPLHF
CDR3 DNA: TGTGCCAGCAGTTTATCGAAGAACAGCATGCAACCGAGCTCCTATAATTCACCCCTCCACTTT

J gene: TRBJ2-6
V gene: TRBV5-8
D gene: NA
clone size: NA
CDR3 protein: CASSVGNPGSGANVLTF
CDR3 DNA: TGTGCCAGCAGCGTGGGAAACCCGGGCTCTGGGGCCAACGTCCTGACTTTC

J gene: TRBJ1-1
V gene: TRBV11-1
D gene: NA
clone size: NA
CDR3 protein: CASRQDTTEASF
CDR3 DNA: TGTGCCAGCAGACAAGACACCACTGAAGCTTCCTTT

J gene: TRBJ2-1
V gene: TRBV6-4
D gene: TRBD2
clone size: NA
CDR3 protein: CASSDSGLAGGSRQFF
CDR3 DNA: TGTGCCAGCAGTGACTCTGGTCTAGCGGGGGGCTCACGGCAGTTCTTC

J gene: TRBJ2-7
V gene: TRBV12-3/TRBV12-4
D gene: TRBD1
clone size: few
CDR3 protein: CASRSTGIEQYF
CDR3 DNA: TGTGCCAGCAGGTCGACAGGGATCGAGCAGTACTTC

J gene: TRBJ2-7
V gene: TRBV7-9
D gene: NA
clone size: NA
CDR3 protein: CASSLSAGLGGEQYF
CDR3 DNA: TGTGCCAGCAGCTTATCGGCCGGGCTTGGGGGCGAGCAGTACTTC

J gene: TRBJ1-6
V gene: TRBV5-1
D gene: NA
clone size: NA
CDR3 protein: CASSPGLSSESPLHF
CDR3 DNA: TGCGCCAGCAGCCCAGGGCTGAGTTCGGAGTCACCCCTCCACTTT

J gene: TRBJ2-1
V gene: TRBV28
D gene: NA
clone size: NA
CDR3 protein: CASTQLGGTSYNEQFF
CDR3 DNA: TGTGCCAGCACCCAATTGGGTGGGACCTCCTACAATGAGCAGTTCTTC

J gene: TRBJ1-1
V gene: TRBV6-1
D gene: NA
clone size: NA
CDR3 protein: CASSLNTGRKTEAFF
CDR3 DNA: TGTGCCAGCAGTCTCAATACAGGGCGGAAAACTGAAGCTTTCTTT

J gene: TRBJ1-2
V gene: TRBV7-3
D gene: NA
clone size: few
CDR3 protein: CASSFISGGRNYGYTF
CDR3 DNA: TGTGCCAGCAGCTTCATCTCGGGGGGCCGGAACTATGGCTACACCTTC

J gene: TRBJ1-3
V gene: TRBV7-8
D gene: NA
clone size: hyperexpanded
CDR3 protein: CASSLRGKSGNTIYF
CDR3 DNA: TGTGCCAGCAGCTTACGGGGGAAATCTGGAAACACCATATATTTT

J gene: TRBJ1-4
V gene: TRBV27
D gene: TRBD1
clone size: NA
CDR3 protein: CASSLLRTGATNEKLFF
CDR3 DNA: TGTGCCAGCAGTTTACTCCGGACAGGCGCGACTAATGAAAAACTGTTTTTT